One and the same sample provided the 17 T cell receptor beta chains below, sequenced in a study of CD8+ T cells in alopecia areata. RNA extraction and reverse transcription yielded cDNA as sequencing template. Assay: immunoSEQ multiplex PCR; the TCRdb copy retains only in-frame clones and omits some. Among roughly 110,000 clones, around 84% were seen once, and the ten largest hold over 20%. Treatment: oral pan-JAK inhibitor, 5-10 mg twice daily. Sequencing was performed on CD8+ T cells sorted from blood, taken at week 24, from a patient treated with tofacitinib. The receptor set was obtained from a human donor with alopecia areata.

This chain uses TRBV2 with TRBJ2-6; perhaps TRBD2 as D (6 bases). The germline CDR1 and CDR2 sequences are SNHLY and FYNNEI. CDR3 length equals 18 residues. V was pared by 4 bases and J by 10 bases, with 26 bases between. In nucleotides, the CDR3 is TGTGCCAGCAGTGGGGCCCCCCGGGACTCTGGGCCCTGGAACGTCCTGACTTTC. Encoded protein: CASSGAPRDSGPWNVLTF.

The gene calls are TRBV4-3 and TRBJ2-5; TRBD2 might be the D (5 bases). V was trimmed by 0 bases and J by 5 bases, leaving 13 bases between them. The germline gives CDR1 LGHNA, CDR2 YSLEER. CDR3 length equals 15 residues. This CDR3 reads CASSQDITSGETQYF. CDR3 DNA sequence: TGCGCCAGCAGCCAAGATATCACTAGTGGGGAGACCCAGTACTTC.

The chain links TRBV25-1 to TRBJ2-7, with 7 bases fitting TRBD1. The trim removed 3 bases at V and 4 bases at J, leaving 6 bases unmatched. The CDR3 length is 14 residues. The germline CDR1 and CDR2 sequences are MGHDK and SYGVNS. CDR3 loop: CASSEEPGGYEQYF. As DNA, the CDR3 is TGTGCCAGCAGTGAGGAGCCAGGGGGTTACGAGCAGTACTTC.

V and J are TRBV7-9 and TRBJ2-1; TRBD2 matches 11 bases. Trimming removed 3 bases from V and 6 bases from J; junction bases left unmatched: 4. The CDR3 is 15 residues long. Per the germline V gene, CDR1 is SEHNR and CDR2 is FQNEAQ (reference sequence). CDR3: CASSFSGGEANEQFF. In DNA, the CDR3 is TGTGCCAGCAGCTTTAGCGGGGGGGAGGCCAATGAGCAGTTCTTC.

The genes are TRBV7-2 and TRBJ2-1; D is perhaps TRBD1 (5 bases). The germline gives CDR1 SGHTA, CDR2 FQGNSA. The CDR3 loop spans 16 amino acids. V dropped 1 base and J dropped 2 bases, with 12 bases sitting between them. The CDR3 coding sequence is TGTGCCAGCAGCTTAGATTGGGGCCTAGCCTACAATGAGCAGTTCTTC. It yields the protein CASSLDWGLAYNEQFF. The full variable domain, its missing parts supplied by reference TRBV7-2 and TRBJ2-1, is GAGVSQSPSNKVTEKGKDVELRCDPISGHTALYWYRQSLGQGLEFLIYFQGNSAPDKSGLPSDRFSAERTGGSVSTLTIQRTQQEDSAVYLCASSLDWGLAYNEQFFGPGTRLTVL.

The chain carries TRBV9 and TRBJ2-7; TRBD2 agrees at 8 bases. Germline V gives CDR1 SGDLS, CDR2 YYNGEE. This CDR3 spans 16 amino acids. Trimming took 3 bases from V and 0 from J; bases not matched to a gene: 8. In nucleotides, the CDR3 is TGTGCCAGCAGCGCCCGGGGGGGGGCTAGCTCCTACGAGCAGTACTTC. Translated: CASSARGGASSYEQYF.

V and J are TRBV27 and TRBJ2-7; 9 nucleotides align to TRBD2. In germline, CDR1 is MNHEY, CDR2 SMNVEV (reference sequence). Trimming cost V 2 bases and J 9 bases; bases outside gene matches: 11. The CDR3 sequence is 15 residues long. This CDR3 is CASSLLLPAGGRQYF. CDR3 sequence (DNA): TGTGCCAGCAGTTTACTACTCCCGGCGGGGGGGCGGCAGTACTTC.

The chain carries TRBV19 and TRBJ1-1; D might be TRBD1 (5 bases). Germline V gene lookup returns CDR1 LNHDA and CDR2 SQIVND (reference sequence). CDR3 length equals 15 residues. V lost 5 bases and J lost 0, with 13 bases in between. The chain's CDR3 is CASSPRTYMNTEAFF. The CDR3 region has the DNA TGTGCCAGTAGTCCCAGGACATACATGAACACTGAAGCTTTCTTT.

This chain connects TRBV4-3 to TRBJ2-7, with TRBD2 matching over 12 bases. Germline trimming cut 3 bases from V and 6 bases from J; bases unmatched to any gene: 6. The CDR3 extends over 15 amino acids. Germline CDR1 is LGHNA and CDR2 is YSLEER. CDR3 nucleotides: TGCGCCAGCAGCCAGGATCCTAGCGGGGGGGCCGAGCAGTACTTC. Translated: CASSQDPSGGAEQYF.

V is TRBV18 and J is TRBJ2-1; TRBD2 aligns across 8 bases. V was clipped by 4 bases and J by 6 bases; unmatched bases: 5. This CDR3 is 14 amino acids long. The germline V gene encodes CDR1 KGHSH and CDR2 LQKENI. The CDR3 sequence: CASSRTGGANEQFF. Written as DNA, the CDR3 is TGTGCCAGCTCACGAACGGGGGGGGCCAATGAGCAGTTCTTC.

CDR3 in DNA: TGTGCCAGCAGCTTAAGTTATAATTCACCCCTCCACTTT. Its protein product is CASSLSYNSPLHF. The chain has TRBV13 and TRBJ1-6, with D hard to call. CDR1 is PRHDT, CDR2 FYEKMQ, per germline (reference sequence). The CDR3 sequence is 13 residues long. The V gene lost 2 bases and the J gene lost 4 bases, with 3 bases spanning the gap.

The V gene is TRBV5-4, the J gene TRBJ2-3; the D gene is possibly TRBD1 (6 bases). This CDR3 has 16 amino acids. Trimming took 2 bases from V and 3 from J, leaving 16 bases between them. From germline, CDR1 is SGHNT and CDR2 YYREEE (reference sequence). CDR3 nucleotide sequence: TGTGCCAGCAGCTTATTCTACCAAGGGGGTACAGATACGCAGTATTTT. Amino acid sequence: CASSLFYQGGTDTQYF.

The V gene is TRBV5-4, the J gene TRBJ2-7; 9 positions agree with TRBD2. After removal of 1 base from V and 3 bases from J, the junction contained 8 bases not matched to a gene. The CDR3 runs 16 residues. Germline-derived CDR1 and CDR2 are SGHNT and YYREEE (reference sequence). The CDR3 sequence: CASSLFGGGEIYEQYF. DNA for the CDR3: TGTGCCAGCAGCTTGTTTGGCGGGGGGGAGATCTACGAGCAGTACTTC.

About this clone itself: Other DNA sequences within the sample encode an identical CDR3. The rearrangement links TRBV27 to TRBJ2-7; the D is unclear. V was cut by 3 bases and J by 3 bases, with 6 bases left in between. Germline loops: CDR1 MNHEY, CDR2 SMNVEV (reference sequence). This CDR3 spans 12 amino acids. CDR3 coding DNA: TGTGCCAGCAGTTTTCTCGGCTACGAGCAGTACTTC. This translates into CASSFLGYEQYF.

Points on this clone: The junction shows a germline mismatch at one end, possibly a read error. The V gene is TRBV7-7, the J gene TRBJ2-1, with D maybe TRBD2 (6 bases). CDR1 and CDR2 from the germline V gene are SSHAT and FNYEAQ (reference sequence). The CDR3 is 13 amino acids. The CDR3, as DNA: TGTGCTAGCAGCAACGGAGGGTACAATGAGCAGTTCTTC. Residues: CASSNGGYNEQFF.

The table lists this clone with a few counts. The J gene is TRBJ2-7, the V gene TRBV7-8; D may be TRBD2 (6 bases). CDR1 and CDR2 from the germline V gene are SGHVS and FQNEAQ. V lost 0 bases to trimming and J lost 3 bases, with 12 bases between them. The length of the CDR3 is 15 residues. The CDR3 DNA follows: TGTGCCAGCAGCTTAGCGTCTAGCGCGAGCTACGAGCAGTACTTC. Its translation: CASSLASSASYEQYF. The entire variable domain, with the rest obtained from reference TRBV7-8 and TRBJ2-7, is as follows: GAGVSQSPRYKVAKRGQDVALRCDPISGHVSLFWYQQALGQGPEFLTYFQNEAQLDKSGLPSDRFFAERPEGSVSTLKIQRTQQEDSAVYLCASSLASSASYEQYFGPGTRLTVT.

This clone was seen more than once but under ten times. The chain carries TRBV7-3 and TRBJ2-6; D gene uncertain. The V end lost 2 bases, the J end lost 0 bases, and 5 bases lay between the germline ends. Germline CDR1 SGHTA, CDR2 FQGTGA. This CDR3 has 15 residues. In DNA, the CDR3 is TGTGCCAGCAGCTTAGCCCCCTCTGGGGCCAACGTCCTGACTTTC. Translating gives CASSLAPSGANVLTF.